This TCR beta chain came from a study of cytomegalovirus exposure and HLA in healthy donors. Study-wide findings and caveats: The classifier reportedly diagnosed cytomegalovirus status with high sensitivity and specificity. Prediction of most subjects' HLA-A and HLA-B alleles by TCR beta sequences was reportedly accurate. Later analysis suggested most CMV-associated TCR beta chains were HLA-restricted.

This clone turned up a few times. The antigen is not known. Primers included in the PCR were 60 Vbeta and 13 Jbeta primers. Libraries were prepared by immunoSEQ multiplex PCR; TCRdb keeps only in-frame clonotypes and omits some of them. Found here are some 120,000 clones, roughly 10% of them singletons; the top ten hold 4.6%. Trimming stripped 1 base from V and 1 base from J, with 13 bases between. The germline V gene has CDR1 LNHNV and CDR2 YYDKDF (reference sequence). There are 16 residues in the CDR3. The chain couples TRBV15 to TRBJ1-1, with a tentative D call TRBD1 (6 bases). The origin of this receptor is a woman aged 18-35 years in good health and CMV-seropositive. Sequences were obtained from PBMCs. The CDR3 nucleotides are TGTGCCACCAGCAGAGGCCGGGACATCCGGAACACTGAAGCTTTCTTT. As protein: CATSRGRDIRNTEAFF.